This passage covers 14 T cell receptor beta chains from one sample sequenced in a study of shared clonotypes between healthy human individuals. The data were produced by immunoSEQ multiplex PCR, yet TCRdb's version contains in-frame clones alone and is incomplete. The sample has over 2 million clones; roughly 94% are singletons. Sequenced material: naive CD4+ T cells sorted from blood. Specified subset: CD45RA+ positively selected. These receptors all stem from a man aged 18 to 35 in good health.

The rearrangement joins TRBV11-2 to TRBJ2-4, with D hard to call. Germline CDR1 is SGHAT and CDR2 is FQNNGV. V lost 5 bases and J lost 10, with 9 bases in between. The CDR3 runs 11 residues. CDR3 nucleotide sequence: TGTGCCAGCAGCATAGCTGGAATTCAGTACTTC. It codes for CASSIAGIQYF.

The CDR3 DNA reads TGTGCCAGCAGCAAAGCGCGGACAGGGAGGCACGAGCAGTACTTC. It codes for CASSKARTGRHEQYF. V gene TRBV21-1 combines with J gene TRBJ2-7; the table's D call TRBD1 went unverified against the DNA. TRBV21-1 has pseudogene status. The CDR3 spans 15 residues.

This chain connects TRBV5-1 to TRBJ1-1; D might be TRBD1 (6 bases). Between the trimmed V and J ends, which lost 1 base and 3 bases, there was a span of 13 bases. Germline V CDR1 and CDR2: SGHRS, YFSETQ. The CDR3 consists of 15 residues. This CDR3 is CASSLNPAGDTEAFF. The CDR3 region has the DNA TGCGCCAGCAGCTTGAATCCGGCAGGGGACACTGAAGCTTTCTTT.

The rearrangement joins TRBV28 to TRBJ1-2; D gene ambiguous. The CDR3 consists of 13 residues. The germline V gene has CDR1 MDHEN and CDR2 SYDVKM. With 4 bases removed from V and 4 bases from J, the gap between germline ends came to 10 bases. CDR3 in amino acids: CASSSGRFYGYTF. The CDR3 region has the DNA TGTGCCAGCAGTTCAGGCAGATTCTATGGCTACACCTTC.

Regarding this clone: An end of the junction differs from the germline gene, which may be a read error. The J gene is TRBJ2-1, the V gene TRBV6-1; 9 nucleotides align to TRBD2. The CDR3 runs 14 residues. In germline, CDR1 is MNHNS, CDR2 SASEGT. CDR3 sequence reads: CASTPSGTFYEQFF. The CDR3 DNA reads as TGTGCAAGCACCCCTAGCGGGACGTTTTATGAGCAGTTCTTC.

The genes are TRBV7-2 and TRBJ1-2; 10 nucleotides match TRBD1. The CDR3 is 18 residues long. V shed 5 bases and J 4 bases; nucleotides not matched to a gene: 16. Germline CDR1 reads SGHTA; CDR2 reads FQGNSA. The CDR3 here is CASSPWGQGTGGLYGYTF. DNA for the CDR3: TGTGCCAGCAGCCCCTGGGGACAGGGGACAGGAGGGCTCTATGGCTACACCTTC.

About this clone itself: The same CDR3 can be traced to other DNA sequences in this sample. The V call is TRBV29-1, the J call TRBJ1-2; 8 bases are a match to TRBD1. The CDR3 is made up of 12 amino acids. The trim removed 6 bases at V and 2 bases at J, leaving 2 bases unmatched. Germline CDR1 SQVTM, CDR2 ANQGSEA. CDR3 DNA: TGCAGCGTGAGGACAGGGAACTATGGCTACACCTTC. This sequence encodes CSVRTGNYGYTF.

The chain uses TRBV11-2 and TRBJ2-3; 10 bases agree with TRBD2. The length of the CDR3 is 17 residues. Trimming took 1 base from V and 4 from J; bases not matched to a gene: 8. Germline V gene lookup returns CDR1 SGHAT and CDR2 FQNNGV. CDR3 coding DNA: TGTGCCAGCAGCTTAGGACACAGCGGGAGGGCAGCAGATACGCAGTATTTT. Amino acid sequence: CASSLGHSGRAADTQYF.

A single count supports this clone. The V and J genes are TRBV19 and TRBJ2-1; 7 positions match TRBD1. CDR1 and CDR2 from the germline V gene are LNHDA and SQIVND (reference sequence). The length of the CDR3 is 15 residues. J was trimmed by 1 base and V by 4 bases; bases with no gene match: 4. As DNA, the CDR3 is TGTGCCAGTAGTACAACGGGACAGTCCTACAATGAGCAGTTCTTC. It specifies CASSTTGQSYNEQFF.

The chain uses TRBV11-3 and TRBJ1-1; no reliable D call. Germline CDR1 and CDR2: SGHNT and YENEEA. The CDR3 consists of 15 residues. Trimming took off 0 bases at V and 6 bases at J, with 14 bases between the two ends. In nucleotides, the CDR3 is TGTGCCAGCAGCTTAGAGGCAGAAAAGTTCCCTGAAGCTTTCTTT. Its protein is CASSLEAEKFPEAFF.

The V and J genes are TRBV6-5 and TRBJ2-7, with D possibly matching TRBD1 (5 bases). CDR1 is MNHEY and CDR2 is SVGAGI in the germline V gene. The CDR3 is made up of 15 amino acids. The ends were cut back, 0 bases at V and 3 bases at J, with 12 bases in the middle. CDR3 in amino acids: CASSYSLQGHYEQYF. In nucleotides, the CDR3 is TGTGCCAGCAGTTACTCTTTGCAGGGCCACTACGAGCAGTACTTC.

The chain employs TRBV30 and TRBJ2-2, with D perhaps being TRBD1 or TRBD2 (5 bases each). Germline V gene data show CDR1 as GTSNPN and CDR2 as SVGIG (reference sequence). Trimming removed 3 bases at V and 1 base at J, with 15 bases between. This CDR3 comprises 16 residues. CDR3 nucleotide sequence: TGTGCCTGGAGCCATGCCGGGACCCTGAACACCGGGGAGCTGTTTTTT. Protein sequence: CAWSHAGTLNTGELFF.

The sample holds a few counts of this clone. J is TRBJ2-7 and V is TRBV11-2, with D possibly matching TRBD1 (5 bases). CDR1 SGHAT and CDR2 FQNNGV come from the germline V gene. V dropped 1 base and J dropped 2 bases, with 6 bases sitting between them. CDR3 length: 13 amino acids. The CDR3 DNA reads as TGTGCCAGCAGCTTAGCAGGGCCCTACGAGCAGTACTTC. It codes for CASSLAGPYEQYF. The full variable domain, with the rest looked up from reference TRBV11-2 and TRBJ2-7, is EAGVAQSPRYKIIEKRQSVAFWCNPISGHATLYWYQQILGQGPKLLIQFQNNGVVDDSQLPKDRFSAERLKGVDSTLKIQPAKLEDSAVYLCASSLAGPYEQYFGPGTRLTVT.

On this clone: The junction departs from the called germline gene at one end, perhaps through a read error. Written as DNA, the CDR3 is TGTGCTAGCAGCTTAGGGGACGACAGGGATGGGAACACCATATATTTT. Encoded protein: CASSLGDDRDGNTIYF. This chain uses TRBV7-7 with TRBJ1-3, with 7 positions matching TRBD1. CDR1 is SSHAT and CDR2 is FNYEAQ in the germline V gene (reference sequence). The CDR3 is made up of 16 amino acids.